This TCR beta chain stems from a study of cytomegalovirus exposure and HLA in healthy donors. About the study: In a later analysis, it was reported that the roughly 130 validation repertoires had been produced on the same platform as the 666 repertoires belonging to the first cohort. Study observations and caveats: Cytomegalovirus-associated TCR beta chains were listed, numbering some 170. While the bulk of TCR sequences proved rare, some public TCRs turned up in many donors.

Losses at the gene ends were 7 bases for V and 3 bases for J; bases not matched to a gene: 16. The CDR3 consists of 17 residues. In germline, CDR1 is SGHVS, CDR2 FQNEAQ. Profiling relied on immunoSEQ multiplex PCR, and the TCRdb table lists in-frame clones only, not all of them. The sample holds 35,000 to 50,000 clones, roughly 93% seen once. These donors were members of the roughly 130-subject validation cohort, a group separate from the approximately 680-subject first cohort. Remarks on this clone: The antigen is not known.

The J gene is TRBJ2-7, the V gene TRBV7-8, with TRBD1 matching over 9 bases. What was sequenced was PBMCs. The TCR was taken from a woman aged 18-29 years in good health and CMV-seronegative. CDR3 bases: TGTGCCAGCACCAACCTTCCTGGGCAGGACAGGGGCTACGAGCAGTACTTC. This sequence encodes CASTNLPGQDRGYEQYF. The full variable domain, with the rest looked up from reference TRBV7-8 and TRBJ2-7, is GAGVSQSPRYKVAKRGQDVALRCDPISGHVSLFWYQQALGQGPEFLTYFQNEAQLDKSGLPSDRFFAERPEGSVSTLKIQRTQQEDSAVYLCASTNLPGQDRGYEQYFGPGTRLTVT.